The 5 T cell receptor beta chains presented below share a single source sample, sequenced in a study of blood T cell repertoires in COVID-19. Using immunoSEQ multiplex PCR, the repertoire was profiled, and TCRdb retains in-frame clones only, with some absent. Of almost 90,000 clones in the sample, 88% were seen once. Specimen: peripheral blood. These receptor sequences come from a man aged 80 or over with acute or convalescent COVID-19.

This clone was observed once. This chain joins TRBV5-1 and TRBJ2-2; TRBD2 matches at 12 bases. The trim removed 4 bases at V and 7 bases at J, leaving 11 bases unmatched. Per germline, CDR1 SGHRS and CDR2 YFSETQ. The CDR3 length is 17 residues. CDR3: CASSNPRLAGEHGELFF. The DNA for the CDR3 is TGCGCCAGCAGCAACCCAAGACTAGCGGGAGAGCACGGGGAGCTGTTTTTT.

The chain uses TRBV2 and TRBJ2-1; 12 positions match TRBD2. The CDR3 sequence is 15 residues long. Germline CDR1 SNHLY, CDR2 FYNNEI. With 6 bases clipped from V and 4 bases from J, the junction kept 4 bases outside the gene matches. The CDR3 here is CASRVGLAGYNEQFF. Here the CDR3 DNA reads TGTGCCAGCAGGGTTGGACTAGCGGGATACAATGAGCAGTTCTTC. Full variable domain (rest looked up from reference TRBV2 and TRBJ2-1): EPEVTQTPSHQVTQMGQEVILRCVPISNHLYFYWYRQILGQKVEFLVSFYNNEISEKSEIFDDQFSVERPDGSNFTLKIRSTKLEDSAMYFCASRVGLAGYNEQFFGPGTRLTVL.

The chain links TRBV10-3 to TRBJ2-2; a weak D match, TRBD1 (5 bases). Trimming took off 5 bases at V and 1 base at J, with 8 bases between the two ends. This CDR3 has 14 residues. The V gene's germline CDR1 is ENHRY and CDR2 SYGVKD. CDR3 in amino acids: CAISSQGNTGELFF. The DNA of the CDR3 is TGTGCCATCAGTAGTCAGGGGAACACCGGGGAGCTGTTTTTT.

The V and J genes are TRBV18 and TRBJ2-1; 8 positions agree with TRBD2. Per germline, CDR1 KGHSH and CDR2 LQKENI. V lost 0 bases and J lost 7; bases outside the gene matches: 5. The CDR3 is made up of 15 amino acids. CDR3: CASSPPLAGQNEQFF. CDR3 DNA: TGTGCCAGCTCACCACCCCTAGCGGGTCAGAATGAGCAGTTCTTC.

The chain recombines TRBV7-9 with TRBJ1-2; no clear D. The germline V and J ends were trimmed by 0 bases and 5 bases, with 13 bases remaining between them. Germline loops: CDR1 SEHNR, CDR2 FQNEAQ (reference sequence). The CDR3 is made up of 15 amino acids. The CDR3 sequence is CASSLAHSPGYGYTF. CDR3 coding DNA: TGTGCCAGCAGCTTAGCGCACAGTCCGGGGTATGGCTACACCTTC.